Below are 26 T cell receptor beta chains sequenced from a single sample in a study of early T cells in non-severe SARS-CoV-2 infection. TCRdb redid the calling of the 5' RACE reads with MiXCR, one entry per CDR3 protein. There are about 98,000 distinct CDR3 sequences in the sample; approximately 11% occur only once, and roughly 5% lies in the top ten. The sample was whole blood. Receptor source: an adult who was a healthcare worker with PCR-confirmed SARS-CoV-2 infection or an uninfected control (not recorded which).

V gene TRBV25-1 combines with J gene TRBJ2-7; D ambiguous. This CDR3 spans 13 amino acids. Germline V CDR1 and CDR2: MGHDK, SYGVNS. V lost 6 bases, J lost 5 bases, and 14 bases lay in between. In DNA form, the CDR3 reads TGTGCCAGCAGCGGACGGCCAGGCCACGAGCAGTACTTC. Protein product: CASSGRPGHEQYF.

V and J are TRBV7-2 and TRBJ2-3; the D call may be TRBD1 or TRBD2 (6 bases each). Trimming pared 5 bases from V and 0 bases from J, leaving 15 bases between. CDR3 length equals 16 residues. Germline values: CDR1 SGHTA, CDR2 FQGNSA. The CDR3 is CASSRGGLTSTDTQYF. The CDR3 DNA follows: TGTGCCAGCAGCCGAGGGGGACTGACTAGCACAGATACGCAGTATTTT.

This clonotype was found a few times. V and J are TRBV20-1 and TRBJ1-6; D perhaps matches TRBD1 (5 bases). The CDR3 consists of 14 residues. Germline values: CDR1 DFQATT, CDR2 SNEGSKA (reference sequence). V was cut by 5 bases and J by 7 bases, with 15 bases left in between. The CDR3 sequence is CSALRRVGNSPLHF. The CDR3 DNA reads as TGCAGTGCTCTCCGCAGGGTAGGGAATTCACCCCTCCACTTT.

This clonotype was seen a handful of times. The chain links TRBV27 to TRBJ1-5; D unresolved. Germline assignment: CDR1 MNHEY and CDR2 SMNVEV (reference sequence). V dropped 2 bases and J dropped 5 bases, with 10 bases sitting between them. The CDR3 totals 14 residues. The CDR3 DNA sequence: TGTGCCAGCAGTTTAACCCGGACTCATCAGCCCCAGCATTTT. Its protein is CASSLTRTHQPQHF.

The chain links TRBV14 to TRBJ2-3; weak D call: TRBD2 (7 bases). The germline CDR1 and CDR2 sequences are SGHDN and FVKESK. V gave up 5 bases and J gave up 4 bases, with 13 bases separating them. The CDR3 totals 14 residues. The CDR3 sequence: CASSWGGLADTQYF. The CDR3 coding sequence is TGTGCCAGCAGCTGGGGGGGGCTAGCAGATACGCAGTATTTT.

This clonotype was seen many times. The chain carries TRBV5-1 and TRBJ1-2, with D maybe TRBD1 (6 bases). The CDR3 is made up of 14 amino acids. The V end was cut by 0 bases, the J end by 6 bases, with 12 bases between. Per the germline V gene, CDR1 is SGHRS and CDR2 is YFSETQ. In nucleotides, the CDR3 is TGCGCCAGCAGCTTGGATCCAGGGGCGGATGGCTACACCTTC. Amino acids: CASSLDPGADGYTF.

The rearrangement uses TRBV12-3 or TRBV12-4 and TRBJ1-3; 7 bases are shared with TRBD1. The ends lost 1 base at V and 1 base at J; junction bases unmatched: 10. This CDR3 is 18 amino acids long. In DNA, the CDR3 is TGTGCCAGCAGTTTAGGAGAGGACAGGATAAAATCTGGAAACACCATATATTTT. Its translation: CASSLGEDRIKSGNTIYF.

This chain uses TRBV11-2 with TRBJ1-2; TRBD1 aligns across 10 bases. Germline assignment: CDR1 SGHAT and CDR2 FQNNGV. V was pared by 2 bases and J by 6 bases, with 9 bases of the junction left unmatched. The CDR3 has 16 residues. CDR3 bases: TGTGCCAGCAGCTTAACCCGGGACAGGGGAGGGGATGGCTACACCTTC. This sequence encodes CASSLTRDRGGDGYTF.

This clonotype was observed a few times. This chain uses TRBV20-1 with TRBJ2-3; possible D gene TRBD1, 7 bases. CDR3 length: 15 amino acids. Germline V gene lookup returns CDR1 DFQATT and CDR2 SNEGSKA (reference sequence). V was clipped by 3 bases and J by 4 bases, with 17 bases between them. CDR3 in amino acids: CSASPRGAPPDTQYF. CDR3 DNA sequence: TGCAGTGCTAGCCCCAGGGGGGCCCCTCCAGATACGCAGTATTTT.

This clonotype has a handful of counts. This rearrangement joins TRBV7-8 to TRBJ2-3; D gene ambiguous. With 6 bases removed from V and 2 bases from J, the gap between germline ends came to 15 bases. The CDR3 spans 15 residues. Germline V CDR1 and CDR2: SGHVS, FQNEAQ. CDR3 DNA: TGTGCCAGCAGAGAGACCCACCATAACACAGATACGCAGTATTTT. Encoded protein: CASRETHHNTDTQYF.

This clonotype was picked up a small number of times. CDR3 DNA: TGTGCCAGCAGCTTTTCGTCGGGTAGCGGCCAATCCTACGAGCAGTACTTC. As protein: CASSFSSGSGQSYEQYF. The V call is TRBV11-2, the J call TRBJ2-7; the D gene is possibly TRBD2 (6 bases). Germline lookup yields CDR1 SGHAT and CDR2 FQNNGV. This CDR3 comprises 17 residues. V gave up 3 bases and J gave up 1 base, with 19 bases separating them.

This clonotype showed up many times. V and J are TRBV20-1 and TRBJ2-3; D may be TRBD1 (6 bases). Germline CDR1 and CDR2: DFQATT and SNEGSKA (reference sequence). Trimming removed 5 bases at V and 6 bases at J, with 21 bases between. The CDR3 covers 15 residues. CDR3 in amino acids: CSAGGIRGWEDTQYF. The DNA for the CDR3 is TGCAGTGCTGGGGGCATAAGGGGTTGGGAGGATACGCAGTATTTT.

The sample holds a few counts of this clonotype. The chain recombines TRBV12-3 or TRBV12-4 with TRBJ2-1, with D possibly being TRBD1 (5 bases). This CDR3 has 14 amino acids. Trimming took 5 bases from V and 3 from J, leaving 11 bases between them. DNA for the CDR3: TGTGCCAGCAGTCTTACAGGTTACTACAATGAGCAGTTCTTC. This sequence encodes CASSLTGYYNEQFF.

A word on this clonotype: This may arise from a read error, as a much more abundant clone is one base away. The chain recombines TRBV20-1 with TRBJ2-7; a weak D match, TRBD2 (6 bases). Germline loops: CDR1 DFQATT, CDR2 SNEGSKA (reference sequence). V lost 1 base to trimming and J lost 4 bases, with 14 bases between them. The CDR3 spans 14 residues. The CDR3 here is CSARVAVGRYEQYF. DNA of the CDR3: TGCAGTGCTAGAGTAGCGGTGGGGCGGTACGAGCAGTACTTC.

This clonotype was detected a few times. V and J are TRBV5-1 and TRBJ2-1; D may be TRBD1 (7 bases). The CDR3 consists of 15 residues. V lost 4 bases to trimming and J lost 8 bases, with 19 bases between them. The germline CDR1 and CDR2 sequences are SGHRS and YFSETQ. This CDR3 reads CASSERTQGEDEQFF. As DNA, the CDR3 is TGCGCCAGCAGCGAACGTACCCAGGGGGAGGATGAGCAGTTCTTC.

At least ten counts were recorded for this clonotype. V and J are TRBV6-6 and TRBJ1-3; D uncertain. CDR3 length: 15 amino acids. Trimming shortened V by 7 bases and J by 0 bases, and 13 bases separated the two germline ends. Germline V gene lookup returns CDR1 MNHNY and CDR2 SVGAGI (reference sequence). The CDR3 coding sequence is TGTGCCAGCACCAAATGGGTTATCTCTGGAAACACCATATATTTT. Translated, it gives CASTKWVISGNTIYF.

Ten or more counts support this clonotype. This sequence joins TRBV20-1 and TRBJ1-5; the D is unclear. The CDR3 consists of 15 residues. Trimming took off 0 bases at V and 5 bases at J, with 14 bases between the two ends. CDR1 and CDR2 from the germline V gene are DFQATT and SNEGSKA (reference sequence). The CDR3 DNA follows: TGCAGTGCTAGAGATAGGCGCGGTATTTATCAGCCCCAGCATTTT. Encoded protein: CSARDRRGIYQPQHF.

This clonotype appeared many times. V and J are TRBV19 and TRBJ2-6; 8 bases are shared with TRBD1. This CDR3 is 17 amino acids long. Trimming took 3 bases from V and 0 from J; bases not matched to a gene: 4. Germline CDR1 and CDR2: LNHDA and SQIVND (reference sequence). The CDR3 spells CASSIGQGASGANVLTF. The CDR3 DNA follows: TGTGCCAGTAGTATCGGACAGGGAGCCTCTGGGGCCAACGTCCTGACTTTC. Full variable domain (rest looked up from reference TRBV19 and TRBJ2-6): DGGITQSPKYLFRKEGQNVTLSCEQNLNHDAMYWYRQDPGQGLRLIYYSQIVNDFQKGDIAEGYSVSREKKESFPLTVTSAQKNPTAFYLCASSIGQGASGANVLTFGAGSRLTVL.

This clonotype has more than one count but fewer than ten. The rearrangement uses TRBV3-1 and TRBJ2-3; maybe TRBD2 (5 bases). Trimming cost V 5 bases and J 0 bases, with 9 bases left between them. Germline V gene data show CDR1 as LGHDT and CDR2 as YNNKEL (reference sequence). The CDR3 contains 14 residues. CDR3 sequence reads: CASSSRTSTDTQYF. The CDR3 DNA follows: TGTGCCAGCAGCTCCCGGACTAGCACAGATACGCAGTATTTT.

Of note for this clonotype: One end of the junction fails to match germline, which may point to a read error. This rearrangement joins TRBV4-1 to TRBJ2-2, with D perhaps TRBD1 or TRBD2 (5 bases each). Germline loops: CDR1 MGHRA, CDR2 YSYEKL. The CDR3 is 19 residues long. For the CDR3, the DNA is TGCGCCAGCAGCCAAGATAGTCAGGGCCCTTATTCGAACACCGGGGAGCTTTTTTTT. This sequence encodes CASSQDSQGPYSNTGELFF.

The chain joins TRBV7-2 to TRBJ1-1, with TRBD1 identical over 10 bases. The germline V gene encodes CDR1 SGHTA and CDR2 FQGNSA. With 5 bases clipped from V and 5 bases from J, the junction kept 5 bases outside the gene matches. CDR3 length: 14 amino acids. Here the CDR3 reads CASSTTGGFTEAFF. As DNA, the CDR3 is TGTGCCAGCAGCACGACAGGGGGCTTTACTGAAGCTTTCTTT.

This clonotype was picked up many times. The chain uses TRBV30 and TRBJ2-2, with D unresolved. Germline V gene sequence: CDR1 GTSNPN, CDR2 SVGIG (reference sequence). CDR3 length equals 11 residues. Trimming cost V 3 bases and J 4 bases, with 3 bases left between them. Here the CDR3 reads CAWRSTGELFF. The CDR3 coding sequence is TGTGCCTGGAGGAGCACCGGGGAGCTGTTTTTT.

The chain couples TRBV12-3 or TRBV12-4 to TRBJ2-3; TRBD2 aligns across 7 bases. V lost 3 bases and J lost 2; bases outside the gene matches: 8. The CDR3 is 16 amino acids. The CDR3 DNA reads as TGTGCCAGCAGTTTGCTATCGGGGGGAGACACAGATACGCAGTATTTT. Translating gives CASSLLSGGDTDTQYF.

This clonotype showed up just a few times. The rearrangement links TRBV5-4 to TRBJ2-1; the match to TRBD2 covers 9 bases. With 2 bases clipped from V and 5 bases from J, the junction kept 11 bases outside the gene matches. The germline V gene has CDR1 SGHNT and CDR2 YYREEE (reference sequence). This CDR3 is built from 17 residues. The CDR3 nucleotides are TGTGCCAGCAGCTTCAGTCCTAGCGGGGTAAGGAACAATGAGCAGTTCTTC. Protein product: CASSFSPSGVRNNEQFF.

This clonotype occurred many times. V gene TRBV28 combines with J gene TRBJ1-1; 7 bases map to TRBD1. The CDR3 length is 15 residues. The V gene end was trimmed by 6 bases and the J gene end by 3 bases; junction bases not matched to a gene: 10. The V gene's germline CDR1 is MDHEN and CDR2 SYDVKM. CDR3 DNA sequence: TGTGCCAGCAGACCGAGACAGGGCGGTTACACTGAAGCTTTCTTT. Encoded protein: CASRPRQGGYTEAFF.

This clonotype was recorded a few times. This chain links TRBV2 with TRBJ2-7; 9 bases fit TRBD2. Germline V gives CDR1 SNHLY, CDR2 FYNNEI. The V and J ends lost 7 bases and 3 bases, in that order; junction bases with no gene match: 10. The CDR3 is 15 amino acids. CDR3 region: CASKEGTSQNYEQYF. The CDR3 DNA is TGTGCCAGCAAGGAGGGGACTAGCCAAAACTACGAGCAGTACTTC.